The TCR beta chain under discussion was sequenced for a study of shared clonotypes between healthy human individuals. Turning to the study itself: A few men and a couple of women, aged 18 to 49, were donors. Per-donor plates numbered three CD4 naive, three CD4 memory, two CD8 naive and one CD8 memory.

Notes on the study in general: Among non-shared clonotypes, generation probabilities were lower than among those shared by all four donors.

CDR3 length: 12 residues. CDR1 MDHEN and CDR2 SYDVKM come from the germline V gene. With 6 bases removed from V and 8 bases from J, the gap between germline ends came to 11 bases. The run depth of the assay was deep. Assay used: immunoSEQ multiplex PCR; TCRdb lists only in-frame clones, some missing. The sample carries over a million clones, more than 95% recorded once. Remarks on this clone: What it recognizes is unknown.

The sequence was collected from a man aged 30 to 45 in good health. The chain joins TRBV28 to TRBJ2-1; TRBD1 might be the D (6 bases). Sample: naive CD4+ T cells sorted from blood. Sample subset: CD45RA+ positively selected. Here the CDR3 DNA reads TGTGCCAGCAGATCCACAGGGCATGAGCAGTTCTTC. Its translation: CASRSTGHEQFF.